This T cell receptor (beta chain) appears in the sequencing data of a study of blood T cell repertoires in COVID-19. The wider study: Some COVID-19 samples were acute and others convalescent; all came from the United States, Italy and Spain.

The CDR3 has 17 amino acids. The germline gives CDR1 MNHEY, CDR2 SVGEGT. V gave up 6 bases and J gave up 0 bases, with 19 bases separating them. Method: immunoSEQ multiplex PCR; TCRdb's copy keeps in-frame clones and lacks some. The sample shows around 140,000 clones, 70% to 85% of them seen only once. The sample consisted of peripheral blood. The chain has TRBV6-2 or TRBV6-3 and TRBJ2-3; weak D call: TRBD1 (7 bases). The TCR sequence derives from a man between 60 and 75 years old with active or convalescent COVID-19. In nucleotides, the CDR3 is TGTGCCAGCAGCGACGCGCGGGGACAGCGGAGCACAGATACGCAGTATTTT. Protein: CASSDARGQRSTDTQYF.